This TCR beta chain originates from a study of shared clonotypes between healthy human individuals (dated by TCRdb to the early 2020s). Regarding the complete study: The cohort comprised two women and three men aged 18 to 49 years. For each donor, three plates each were used for CD4 naive and CD4 memory, two plates were used for CD8 naive, and one plate was used for CD8 memory. To estimate repertoire size and how much clonotypes are shared between individuals, the study performed deep sequencing of blood TCR repertoires from a handful of healthy adults. To increase sequencing depth and limit assay-specific biases, different laboratories used diverse techniques to prepare libraries and sequence TCR repertoires. Per donor, leukapheresis produced somewhere between about 0.94 and 9.5 billion PBMCs. Beyond this particular receptor, the publication reports: Because the study included a small number of donors, the genetic and exposure-history diversity represented was limited. Based on pairwise subsampling, the degree of clonotype sharing among donors was expected to be affected by sequencing depth. Higher generation probabilities were observed for clonotypes shared by all four sorted-subset donors than for non-shared clonotypes. Across a few donors, around 5.4% of naive CD4, roughly 3.4% of naive CD8, approximately 2.5% of memory CD4, and over 0.35% of memory CD8 clonotypes were shared. Sampling was restricted to blood, and TCR repertoires in tissue are likely to differ from TCR repertoires in blood. Naive subsets generally had larger estimated clonotype richness than memory subsets did. Even with the large sequencing depth, rarefaction of the sorted-subset datasets indicated that sequencing was incomplete.

A remark on this clone: There is no known antigen for this receptor. Nothing much larger sits one base from this clone, and base qualities are not available.

The CDR1 and CDR2 encoded by the germline V gene are MRHNA and SNTAGT. A distance of 17 bases separates the germline ends of V and J, which lose 6 bases and 7 bases respectively. There are 14 amino acids in the CDR3, from cysteine to phenylalanine inclusive. Only CDR3 DNA remains: 42 bases, in frame from the first base. TCR CDR3 regions were amplified from genomic DNA by multiplex PCR using the deep immunoSEQ assay. Extracted genomic DNA from each cell subset was distributed evenly across all wells of several immunoSEQ 96-well plates, and each plate was treated as a replicate. Each replicate PCR for sorted subsets received about 200 ng genomic DNA, equal to about 30,000 T cell genomes. The purified libraries were quantified using a Qubit 3.0 fluorometer, sized with a Bioanalyzer 2100, and then quantified again using the KAPA Library Quantification kit. Every immunoSEQ 96-well plate was sequenced on a dedicated single-read 150-cycle Illumina NextSeq 550 flow cell. The paper's processing steps were these. Because only junctional sequences without quality scores were contained in the immunoSEQ output, filtering matching that applied to full-length reads could not be performed. Sequences were annotated with PyIR, a Python wrapper for IgBLAST v1.9, and V/J genes and CDR3 were assigned using IMGT germline references. Any read was removed if the V/J assignment was weak (E-value above 1e-6), the CDR3 was missing, or the read contained stop codons, out-of-frame junctions, or ambiguous translated residues. V3J clonotypes were defined by identical inferred V gene, J gene, and CDR3 amino acid sequence. Percentage overlap between repertoires was calculated by dividing the number of shared unique clonotypes by the size of the smaller repertoire. Repertoire richness was assessed with RTK rarefaction, the Chao1 estimator, and Recon v2.1 estimates of unobserved clonotypes. Generation probabilities for all TCRbeta clonotypes obtained by the gDNA method from a handful of donors were computed using OLGA. Held by TCRdb, this immuneACCESS table contains in-frame sequences only and omits some clones. Under half of the omission traces to an unresolved V gene where checked; the cause of the rest is unknown. V and J calls and clone size are those listed in that table; D and trimming were worked out from the DNA. The sample includes about 2.1 million clones, with 85% to 95% observed a single time. The ten most abundant clones make up approximately 1.7% of the sample.

For the CD8 naive samples, CD45RO-negative cells were positively selected for CCR7, yielding a CD45RA+CCR7+ population from which TemRA cells were excluded. The donors were healthy, HIV-negative adults with no recently reported acute infections or vaccinations. Only Caucasian adults living in Nashville, Tennessee, USA were represented among the donors. Blood was collected by leukapheresis, and PBMCs were isolated by Ficoll-Histopaque density gradient centrifugation and then cryopreserved in liquid nitrogen vapor phase. Purity and quantity of every magnetically sorted T cell population were checked by analytical flow cytometry. Each sorted fraction had its genomic DNA isolated and then quantified by UV absorbance on a Nanodrop 2000c.

The chain employs TRBV6-4 and TRBJ2-3; the D gene is perhaps TRBD2, from 5 matching bases. The sequencing input was naive CD8+ T cells from PBMCs. The cell subset or site label of this sample denotes: CD45RA+CCR7+. This receptor was obtained from a man between 18 and 29 years old in good health. Some clones in this sample may be carry-over from other donors' samples. The DNA sequence follows: TGTGCCAGCAGCGTCGAACGAGGGTTAAATACGCAGTATTTT. Protein translation: CASSVERGLNTQYF.